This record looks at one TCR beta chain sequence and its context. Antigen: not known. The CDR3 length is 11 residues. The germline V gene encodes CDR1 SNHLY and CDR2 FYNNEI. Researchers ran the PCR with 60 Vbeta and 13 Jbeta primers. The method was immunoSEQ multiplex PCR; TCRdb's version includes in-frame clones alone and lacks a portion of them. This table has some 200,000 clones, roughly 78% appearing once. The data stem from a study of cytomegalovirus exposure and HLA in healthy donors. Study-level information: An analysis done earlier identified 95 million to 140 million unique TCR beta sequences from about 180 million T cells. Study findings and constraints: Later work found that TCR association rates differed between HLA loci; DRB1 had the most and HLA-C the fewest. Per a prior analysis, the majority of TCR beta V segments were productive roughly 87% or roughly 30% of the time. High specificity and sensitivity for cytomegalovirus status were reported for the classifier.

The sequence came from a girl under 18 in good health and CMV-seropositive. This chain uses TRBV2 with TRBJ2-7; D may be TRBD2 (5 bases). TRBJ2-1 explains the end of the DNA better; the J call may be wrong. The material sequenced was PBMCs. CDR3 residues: CASTEAGVQFF. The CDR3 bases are TGTGCCTCCACGGAGGCTGGGGTGCAGTTCTTC.